The T cell receptor (beta chain) under discussion was sequenced for a study of beta chain features in type 1 diabetes. The CDR3 has 14 residues. In germline, CDR1 is MNHEY, CDR2 SMNVEV (reference sequence). V lost 9 bases to trimming and J lost 5 bases, with 20 bases between them. Expressed TCRB transcripts got sequenced, as all isolated RNA was reverse transcribed. Here immunoSEQ multiplex PCR was the method, and the copy in TCRdb shows in-frame clones only, minus some. Counted here are a few hundred thousand clones, 12% to 15% occurring once; the ten biggest clones make up 6.7%. This TCR was sampled from a man aged 30-40 years in good health. The V and J genes are TRBV27 and TRBJ2-7; tentative D call: TRBD1 (5 bases). The sequencing sample was made of central memory CD4+ T cells from blood. CDR3 protein: CASHSGWGKNEQYF. DNA for the CDR3: TGTGCCAGTCACTCAGGGTGGGGAAAAAACGAGCAGTACTTC.